One TCR beta chain is described in this entry. Here immunoSEQ multiplex PCR was the method, and the copy in TCRdb shows in-frame clones only, minus some. The top ten hold roughly 1.2% of the sample, which has over 1.4 million clones, approximately 96% seen once. The entry originates in a study of shared clonotypes between healthy human individuals. Germline V CDR1 and CDR2: LNHDA, SQIVND (reference sequence). The CDR3 is 14 residues long. V was shortened by 3 bases and J by 8 bases, with 16 bases between the two germline ends. The rearrangement joins TRBV19 to TRBJ1-1; D not resolved. The receptor's source is a man aged 25-45 years in good health. Input material: naive CD4+ T cells sorted from blood. Subset in this sample: CD45RA+ positively selected. This CDR3 is CASSISVYREEAFF. The CDR3 nucleotides read TGTGCCAGTAGTATTTCGGTGTATCGAGAGGAAGCTTTCTTT.